This T cell receptor beta chain was documented in a study of blood T cells in healthy people across ages. Each of the donors had approximately 10 milliliters of peripheral blood drawn into EDTA-treated Vacutainer tubes. The CDR3 consists of 17 residues. Germline-derived CDR1 and CDR2 are MGHRA and YSYEKL. Trimming removed 1 base from V and 7 bases from J, with 17 bases in between. A second about 6 to 11 cycle PCR used barcoded and J-beta primers. TCRdb fed the 5' RACE reads into MiXCR, producing one record per CDR3 protein. The sample has 1.8 million or so distinct CDR3 sequences; about 39% are singletons. The study's findings and limits: Estimates of total diversity, which came from one million sequenced T cells, were considered to be underestimates. Conclusively comparing naive with antigen-experienced cells was impossible with unsorted PBMCs.

With respect to this clonotype: The antigen is not known.

The J gene is TRBJ1-6, the V gene TRBV4-1; D not certain. The sequenced sample consisted of blood. The TCR was taken from a human donor in good health. The CDR3 loop reads CASSQVVRAGLNSPLHF. The CDR3 nucleotides read TGCGCCAGCAGCCAAGTGGTGAGGGCGGGTTTAAATTCACCCCTCCACTTT.